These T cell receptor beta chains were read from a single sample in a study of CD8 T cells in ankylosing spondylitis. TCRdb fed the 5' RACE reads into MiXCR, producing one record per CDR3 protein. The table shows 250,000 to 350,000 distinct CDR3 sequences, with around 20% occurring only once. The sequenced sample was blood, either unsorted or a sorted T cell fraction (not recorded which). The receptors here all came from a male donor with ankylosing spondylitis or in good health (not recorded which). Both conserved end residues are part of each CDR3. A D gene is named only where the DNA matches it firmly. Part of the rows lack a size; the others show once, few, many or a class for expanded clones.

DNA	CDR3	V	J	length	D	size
TGTGCCAGCAGCACGGGGTCCGGCCGCACAGATACGCAGTATTTT	CASSTGSGRTDTQYF	TRBV7-3	TRBJ2-3	15	-	many
TGCGCCAGCAGCGCGGCTCCGGGATCCGGAAACACCATATATTTT	CASSAAPGSGNTIYF	TRBV5-1	TRBJ1-3	15	-	few
TGCAGGGGAGACAGGGGGCAAGATACGCAGTATTTT	CRGDRGQDTQYF	TRBV20-1	TRBJ2-3	12	TRBD1	-
TGTGCCAGCAGCTCCATAGCGGGGAGCACAGATACGCAGTATTTT	CASSSIAGSTDTQYF	TRBV7-2	TRBJ2-3	15	TRBD2	few
TGTGCCAGCAGCTTATGGGCAGGGGGGTTATACAATGAGCAGTTCTTC	CASSLWAGGLYNEQFF	TRBV7-3	TRBJ2-1	16	-	-
TGTGCCAGCAGTTTAGCGGGGGGGTGGAACACTGAAGCTTTCTTT	CASSLAGGWNTEAFF	TRBV12-3/TRBV12-4	TRBJ1-1	15	-	many
TGCGCCAGCAGCCAAGGGGTAGCCGGGTCGGCTTTCTTT	CASSQGVAGSAFF	TRBV4-1	TRBJ1-1	13	-	-
TGCGCCAGCAGCTCCGCTGTGTGGTCGGCTCAAGAGACCCAGTACTTC	CASSSAVWSAQETQYF	TRBV5-1	TRBJ2-5	16	-	few
TGCAGCGGAAGGACAGGGCAAGAGACCCAGTACTTC	CSGRTGQETQYF	TRBV29-1	TRBJ2-5	12	TRBD1	-
TGCAGCGCCCAGGGGTCAACGGACACCGGGGAGCTGTTTTTT	CSAQGSTDTGELFF	TRBV29-1	TRBJ2-2	14	-	many
TGTGCCAGCAGCCAAGTTAACCATTTCACAGATACGCAGTATTTT	CASSQVNHFTDTQYF	TRBV3-1	TRBJ2-3	15	-	few
TGTGCCAGCAGTTTTGACAGGGCCCTATGGGAGCAGTTCTTC	CASSFDRALWEQFF	TRBV12-3/TRBV12-4	TRBJ2-1	14	TRBD1	-
TGTGCCAGCAGCCGGTCTGGTCCTTCGGGGGACACTGAAGCTTTCTTT	CASSRSGPSGDTEAFF	TRBV3-1	TRBJ1-1	16	-	-
TGCGCCAGCAGCGCGGACAGGGGGCGAGGAGGGCTGTTTTTT	CASSADRGRGGLFF	TRBV5-1	TRBJ2-2	14	TRBD1	few
TGCGCCAGCAGCTTGGAGCCCAGCTTGAACACTGAAGCTTTCTTT	CASSLEPSLNTEAFF	TRBV5-1	TRBJ1-1	15	-	many
TGTGCCAGCAGCTTAGCCCGGACCTGGGACAGGTTCTACAATGAGCAGTTCTTC	CASSLARTWDRFYNEQFF	TRBV11-1	TRBJ2-1	18	TRBD1	-
TGCAGTGCTCCCGACTTCGGGGACTATGGCTACACCTTC	CSAPDFGDYGYTF	TRBV20-1	TRBJ1-2	13	-	few
TGTGCCAGCAGTCAAGACAGACAGGGGGCGACCGGGGAGCTGTTTTTT	CASSQDRQGATGELFF	TRBV4-2	TRBJ2-2	16	TRBD1	many
TGTGCCAGCAGCCAAGATACGACTGAAGAGACCCAGTACTTC	CASSQDTTEETQYF	TRBV4-2	TRBJ2-5	14	-	many
TGTGCCAGCAGCGTATACACAGCCGTTAGCAATCAGCCCCAGCATTTT	CASSVYTAVSNQPQHF	TRBV9	TRBJ1-5	16	-	-
TGCGCCAGCAGCTTGGTAGAGATCAACACCGGGGAGCTGTTTTTT	CASSLVEINTGELFF	TRBV5-1	TRBJ2-2	15	-	few
TGTGCCAGCAGCTTAGGCGCGAAGACCCAGTACTTC	CASSLGAKTQYF	TRBV7-2	TRBJ2-5	12	-	few